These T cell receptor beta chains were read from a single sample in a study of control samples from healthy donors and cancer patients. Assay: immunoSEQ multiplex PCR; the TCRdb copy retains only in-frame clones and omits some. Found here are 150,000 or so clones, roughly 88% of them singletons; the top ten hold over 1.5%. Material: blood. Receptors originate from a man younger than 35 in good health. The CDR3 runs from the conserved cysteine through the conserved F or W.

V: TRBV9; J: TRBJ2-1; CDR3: CASRVPGYWTIRLENEQFF
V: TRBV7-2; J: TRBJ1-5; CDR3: CASSEETGFQPQHF
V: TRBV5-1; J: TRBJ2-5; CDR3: CASSLEELARETQYF
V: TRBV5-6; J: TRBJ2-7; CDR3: CASSLSPAPYEQYF
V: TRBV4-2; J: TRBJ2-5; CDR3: CASRRDRQETQYF
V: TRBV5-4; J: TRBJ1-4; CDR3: CASSFGTGNEKLFF
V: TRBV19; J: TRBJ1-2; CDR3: CASSAGQGYFGYTF
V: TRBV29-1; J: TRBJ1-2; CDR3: CSVAKGQGSGYTF
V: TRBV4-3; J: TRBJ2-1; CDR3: CASSQGLAGGNEQFF
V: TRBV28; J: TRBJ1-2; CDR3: CAVRMAGTLRYTF
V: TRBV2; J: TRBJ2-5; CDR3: CASRPGLQETQYF
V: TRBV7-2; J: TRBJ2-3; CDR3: CASSLMVIAGWADTQYF
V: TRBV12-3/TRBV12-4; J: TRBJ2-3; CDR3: CASSIKPDTQYF
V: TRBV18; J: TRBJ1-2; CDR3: CASSRSLGIGQGADYGYTF
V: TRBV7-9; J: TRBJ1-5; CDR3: CASSFTGRPQPQHF
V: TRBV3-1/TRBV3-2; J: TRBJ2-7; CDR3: CASSQVYGDEQYF
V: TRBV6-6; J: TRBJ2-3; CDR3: CASRRSGTFLGDTQYF
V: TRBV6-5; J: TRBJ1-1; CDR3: CASSYSLHRLNTEAFF
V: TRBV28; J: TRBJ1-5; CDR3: CASNVRQGSNQPQHF
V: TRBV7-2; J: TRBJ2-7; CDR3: CASSLRPRTSTYEQYF
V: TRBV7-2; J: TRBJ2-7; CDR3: CASSPQAGSYEQYF
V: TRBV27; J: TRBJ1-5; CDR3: CASSLSGGFQPQHF
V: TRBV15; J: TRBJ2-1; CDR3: CATSRQGYNEQFF
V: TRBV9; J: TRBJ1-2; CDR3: CASSTRLSGQGDYGYTF
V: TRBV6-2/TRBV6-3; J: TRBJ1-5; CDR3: CASSYAQGRINQPQHF
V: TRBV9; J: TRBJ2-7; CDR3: CASSVGSTPDYEQYF
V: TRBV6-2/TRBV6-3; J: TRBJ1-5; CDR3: CASSLGMQNNQPQHF
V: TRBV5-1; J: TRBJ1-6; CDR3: CASIAKPPNSPLHF
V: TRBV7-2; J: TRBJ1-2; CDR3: CASSLGWGGGYTF
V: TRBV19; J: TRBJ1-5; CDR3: CASRPGFNQPQHF
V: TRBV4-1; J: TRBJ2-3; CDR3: CASSPAGGLDTQYF
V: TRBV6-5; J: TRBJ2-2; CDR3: CASMRGPNTGELFF
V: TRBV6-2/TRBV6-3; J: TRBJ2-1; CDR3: CASSSAGVSSYNEQFF
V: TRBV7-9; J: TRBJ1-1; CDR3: CASSSIQGAEAFF
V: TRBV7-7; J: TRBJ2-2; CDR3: CASSPTGTGVTGELFF
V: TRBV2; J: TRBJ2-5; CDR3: CASSERQGAETQYF
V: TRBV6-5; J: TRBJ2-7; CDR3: CASSPSVGEAYEQYF
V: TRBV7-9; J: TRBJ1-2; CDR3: CASSHSAGDRVYGYTF
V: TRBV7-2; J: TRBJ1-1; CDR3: CASSTRDRGPTEAFF
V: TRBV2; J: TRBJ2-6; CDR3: CANSHISGANVLTF
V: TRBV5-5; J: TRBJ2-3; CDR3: CASSLGDGGPREF
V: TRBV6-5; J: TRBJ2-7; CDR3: CASSLDWGQGGGEQYF
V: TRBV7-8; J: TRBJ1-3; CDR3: CASSHGQSGNTIYF
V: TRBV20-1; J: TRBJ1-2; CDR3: CSANGAEGYTF
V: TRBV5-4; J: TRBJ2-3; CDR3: CASSLLDYSDTQYF
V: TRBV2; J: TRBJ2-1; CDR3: CASIQSGAYNEQFF
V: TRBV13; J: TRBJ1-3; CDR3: CASSLGPENTIYF
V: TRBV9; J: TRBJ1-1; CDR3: CASSVRPGTGTEAFF
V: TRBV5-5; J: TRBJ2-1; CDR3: CASSLGGSYNEQFF
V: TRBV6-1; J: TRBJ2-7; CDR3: CASSELSGHSYEQYF
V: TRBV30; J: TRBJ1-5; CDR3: CAWSSQTGGGPQHF
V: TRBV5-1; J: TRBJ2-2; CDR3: CASYRGGRDTGELFF
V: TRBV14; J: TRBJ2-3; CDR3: CASSPLGSGSNTQYF
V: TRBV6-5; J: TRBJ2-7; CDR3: CASMERGASYEQYF
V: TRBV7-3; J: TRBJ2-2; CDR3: CASSSRQGTTGELFF
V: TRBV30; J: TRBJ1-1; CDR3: CAWRVRPLDTEAFF
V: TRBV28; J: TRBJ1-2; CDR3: CASSLMESGGYTF
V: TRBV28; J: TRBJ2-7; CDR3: CASSPTAGTGWYEQYF
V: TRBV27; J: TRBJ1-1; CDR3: CASSLSTGFVTEAFF